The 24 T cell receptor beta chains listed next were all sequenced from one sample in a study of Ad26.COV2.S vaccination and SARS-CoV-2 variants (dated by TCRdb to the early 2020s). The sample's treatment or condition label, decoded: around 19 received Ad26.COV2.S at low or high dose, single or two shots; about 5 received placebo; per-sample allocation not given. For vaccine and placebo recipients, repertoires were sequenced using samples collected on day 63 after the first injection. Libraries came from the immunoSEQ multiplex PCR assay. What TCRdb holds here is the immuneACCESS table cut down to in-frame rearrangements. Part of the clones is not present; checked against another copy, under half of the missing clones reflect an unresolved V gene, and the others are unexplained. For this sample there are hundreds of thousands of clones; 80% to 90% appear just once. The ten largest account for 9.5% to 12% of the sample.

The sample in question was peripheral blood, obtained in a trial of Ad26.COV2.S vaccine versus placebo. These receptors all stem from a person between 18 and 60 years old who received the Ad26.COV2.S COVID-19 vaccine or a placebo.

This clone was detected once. In DNA, the CDR3 is TGCGCCAGCAGCTACTTGACCGGGAATAATTCACCCCTCCACTTT. Amino acid sequence: CASSYLTGNNSPLHF. V and J are TRBV5-1 and TRBJ1-6, with no clear D. The CDR3 length is 15 residues. Between the trimmed V and J ends, which lost 3 bases and 5 bases, there was a span of 12 bases. From germline, CDR1 is SGHRS and CDR2 YFSETQ.

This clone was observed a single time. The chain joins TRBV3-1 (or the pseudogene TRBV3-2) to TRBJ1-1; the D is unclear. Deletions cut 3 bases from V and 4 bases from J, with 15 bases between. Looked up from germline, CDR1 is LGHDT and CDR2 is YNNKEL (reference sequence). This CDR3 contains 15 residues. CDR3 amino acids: CASSHRGVTGTEAFF. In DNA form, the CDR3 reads TGTGCCAGCAGCCATAGAGGAGTGACGGGCACTGAAGCTTTCTTT.

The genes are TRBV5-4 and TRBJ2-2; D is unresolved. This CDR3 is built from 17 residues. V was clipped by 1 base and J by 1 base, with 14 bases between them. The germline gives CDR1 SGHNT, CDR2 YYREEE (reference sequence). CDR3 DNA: TGTGCCAGCAGCTTGTTAGGCACCAATAAGAACACCGGGGAGCTGTTTTTT. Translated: CASSLLGTNKNTGELFF.

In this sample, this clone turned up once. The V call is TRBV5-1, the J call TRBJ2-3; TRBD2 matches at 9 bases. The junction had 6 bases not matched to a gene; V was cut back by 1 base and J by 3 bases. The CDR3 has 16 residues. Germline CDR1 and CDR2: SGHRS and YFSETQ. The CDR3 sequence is CASSLYSGSGTDTQYF. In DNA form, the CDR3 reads TGCGCCAGCAGCTTGTATAGCGGGAGTGGTACAGATACGCAGTATTTT.

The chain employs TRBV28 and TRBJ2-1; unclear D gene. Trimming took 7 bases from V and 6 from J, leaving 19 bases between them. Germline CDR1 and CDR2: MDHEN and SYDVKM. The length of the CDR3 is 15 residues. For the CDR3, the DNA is TGTGCCAGCAACCTGGGATCACCAGGCGGCAATGAGCAGTTCTTC. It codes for CASNLGSPGGNEQFF. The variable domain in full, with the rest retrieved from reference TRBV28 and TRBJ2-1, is DVKVTQSSRYLVKRTGEKVFLECVQDMDHENMFWYRQDPGLGLRLIYFSYDVKMKEKGDIPEGYSVSREKKERFSLILESASTNQTSMYLCASNLGSPGGNEQFFGPGTRLTVL.

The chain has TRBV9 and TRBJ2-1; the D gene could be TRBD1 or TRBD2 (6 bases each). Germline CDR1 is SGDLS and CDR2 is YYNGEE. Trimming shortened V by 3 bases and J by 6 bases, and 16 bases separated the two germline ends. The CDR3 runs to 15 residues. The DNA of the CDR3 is TGTGCCAGCAGCGGCTCTGGGGGGCTGGGCAATGAGCAGTTCTTC. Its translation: CASSGSGGLGNEQFF.

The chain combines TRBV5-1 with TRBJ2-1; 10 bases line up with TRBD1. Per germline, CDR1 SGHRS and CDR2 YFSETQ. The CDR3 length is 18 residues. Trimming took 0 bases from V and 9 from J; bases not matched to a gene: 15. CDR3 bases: TGCGCCAGCAGCTTGGGCTCCGGGACAGGGGAATTTGCAGGTGAGCAGTTCTTC. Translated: CASSLGSGTGEFAGEQFF.

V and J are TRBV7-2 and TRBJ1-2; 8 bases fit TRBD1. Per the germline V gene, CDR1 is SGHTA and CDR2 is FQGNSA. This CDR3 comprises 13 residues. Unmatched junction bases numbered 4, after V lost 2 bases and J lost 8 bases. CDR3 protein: CASSLQGAYGYTF. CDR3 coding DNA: TGTGCCAGCAGCTTACAGGGGGCTTACGGCTACACCTTC.

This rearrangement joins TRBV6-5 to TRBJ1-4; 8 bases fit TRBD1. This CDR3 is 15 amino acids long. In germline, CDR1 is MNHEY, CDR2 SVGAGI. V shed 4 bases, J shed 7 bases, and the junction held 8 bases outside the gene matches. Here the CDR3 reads CASSSQGAESEKLFF. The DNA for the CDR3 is TGTGCCAGCAGTTCCCAGGGGGCGGAGAGTGAAAAACTGTTTTTT.

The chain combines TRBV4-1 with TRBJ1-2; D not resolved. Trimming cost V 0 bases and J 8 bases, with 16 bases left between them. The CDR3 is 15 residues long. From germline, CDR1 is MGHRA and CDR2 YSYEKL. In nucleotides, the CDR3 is TGCGCCAGCAGCCAAGATCGGAACATCCCGGAGGGCTACACCTTC. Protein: CASSQDRNIPEGYTF.

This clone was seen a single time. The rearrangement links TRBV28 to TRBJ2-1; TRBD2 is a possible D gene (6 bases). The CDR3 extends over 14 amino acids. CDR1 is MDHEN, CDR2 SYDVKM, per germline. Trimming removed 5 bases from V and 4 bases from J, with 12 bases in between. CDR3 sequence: CASSQTSEYNEQFF. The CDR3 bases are TGTGCCAGCAGTCAGACTAGTGAGTACAATGAGCAGTTCTTC.

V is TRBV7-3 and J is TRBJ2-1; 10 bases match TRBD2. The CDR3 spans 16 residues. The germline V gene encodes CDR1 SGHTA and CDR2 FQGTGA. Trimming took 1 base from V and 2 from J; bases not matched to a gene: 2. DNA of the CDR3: TGTGCCAGCAGCTTAAGTGGGACTAGCGCCTACAATGAGCAGTTCTTC. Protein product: CASSLSGTSAYNEQFF.

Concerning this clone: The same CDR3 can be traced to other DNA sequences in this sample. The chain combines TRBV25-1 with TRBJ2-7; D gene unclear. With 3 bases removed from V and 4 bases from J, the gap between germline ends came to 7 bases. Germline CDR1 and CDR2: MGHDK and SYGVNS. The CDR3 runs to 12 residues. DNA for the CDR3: TGTGCCAGCAGTGATCGCGGATACGAGCAGTACTTC. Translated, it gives CASSDRGYEQYF.

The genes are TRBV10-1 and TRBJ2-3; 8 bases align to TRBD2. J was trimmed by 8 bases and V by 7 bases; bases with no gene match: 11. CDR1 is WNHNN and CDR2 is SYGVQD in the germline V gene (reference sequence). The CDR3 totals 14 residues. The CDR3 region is CASTVRGEIVTQYF. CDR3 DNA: TGCGCCAGCACTGTGCGGGGGGAGATTGTTACGCAGTATTTT.

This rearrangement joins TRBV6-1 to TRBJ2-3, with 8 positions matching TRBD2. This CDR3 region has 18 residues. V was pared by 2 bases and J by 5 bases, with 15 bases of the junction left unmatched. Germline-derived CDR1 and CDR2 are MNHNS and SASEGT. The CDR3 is CASSELARGGGFLDTQYF. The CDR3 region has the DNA TGTGCCAGCAGTGAACTCGCCCGTGGCGGGGGGTTCCTAGATACGCAGTATTTT.

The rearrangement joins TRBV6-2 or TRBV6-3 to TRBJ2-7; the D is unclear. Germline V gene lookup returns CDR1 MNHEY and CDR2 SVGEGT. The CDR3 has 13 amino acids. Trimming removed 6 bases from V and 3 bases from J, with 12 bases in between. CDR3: CASSRSTFYEQYF. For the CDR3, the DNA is TGTGCCAGCAGCAGATCTACCTTCTACGAGCAGTACTTC.

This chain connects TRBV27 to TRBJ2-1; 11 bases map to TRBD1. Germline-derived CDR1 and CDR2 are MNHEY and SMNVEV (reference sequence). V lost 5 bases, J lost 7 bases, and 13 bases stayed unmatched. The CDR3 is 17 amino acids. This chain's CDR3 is CASSPTGQGEIGNEQFF. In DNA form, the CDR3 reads TGTGCCAGCAGTCCAACGGGACAGGGGGAAATCGGTAATGAGCAGTTCTTC.

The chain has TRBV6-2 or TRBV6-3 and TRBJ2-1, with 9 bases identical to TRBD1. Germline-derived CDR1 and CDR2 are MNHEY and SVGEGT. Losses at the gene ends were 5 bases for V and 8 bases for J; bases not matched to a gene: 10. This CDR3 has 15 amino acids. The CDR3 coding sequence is TGTGCCAGCAGTAAAACCGGGACAGGGTCTTATGAGCAGTTCTTC. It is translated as CASSKTGTGSYEQFF.

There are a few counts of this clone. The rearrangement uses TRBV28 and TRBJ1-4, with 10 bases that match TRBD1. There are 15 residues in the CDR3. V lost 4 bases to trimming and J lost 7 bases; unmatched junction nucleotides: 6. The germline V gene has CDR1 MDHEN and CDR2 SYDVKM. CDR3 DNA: TGTGCCAGCAGTTCCGGGACAGGGGATAGTGAAAAACTGTTTTTT. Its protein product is CASSSGTGDSEKLFF.

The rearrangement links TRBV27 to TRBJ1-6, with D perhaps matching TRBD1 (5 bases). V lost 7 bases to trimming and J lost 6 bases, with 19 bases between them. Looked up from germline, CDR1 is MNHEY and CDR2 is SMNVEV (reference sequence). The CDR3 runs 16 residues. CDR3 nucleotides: TGTGCCAGCAAGAATGACGGGACTCTCGGTAATTCACCCCTCCACTTT. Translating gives CASKNDGTLGNSPLHF.

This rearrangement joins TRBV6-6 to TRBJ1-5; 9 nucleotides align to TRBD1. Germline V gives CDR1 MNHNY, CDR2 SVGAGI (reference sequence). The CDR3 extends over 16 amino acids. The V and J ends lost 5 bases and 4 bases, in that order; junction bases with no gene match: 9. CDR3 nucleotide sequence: TGTGCCAGCAGTCGCTGGGGACAGGGAGAAAATCAGCCCCAGCATTTT. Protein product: CASSRWGQGENQPQHF.

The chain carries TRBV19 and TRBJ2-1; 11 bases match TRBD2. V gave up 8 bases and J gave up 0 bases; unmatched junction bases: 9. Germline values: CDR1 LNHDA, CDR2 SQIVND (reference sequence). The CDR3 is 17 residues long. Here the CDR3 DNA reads TGTGCCAGTTCCAGGGCTAGCGGGGGGAGCTCCTACAATGAGCAGTTCTTC. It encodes CASSRASGGSSYNEQFF.

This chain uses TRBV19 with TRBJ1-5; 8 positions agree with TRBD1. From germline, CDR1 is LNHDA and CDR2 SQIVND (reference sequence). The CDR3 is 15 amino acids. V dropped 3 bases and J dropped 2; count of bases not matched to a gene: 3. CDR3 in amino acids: CASSIVDRGNQPQHF. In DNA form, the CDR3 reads TGTGCCAGTAGTATCGTGGACAGGGGCAATCAGCCCCAGCATTTT.

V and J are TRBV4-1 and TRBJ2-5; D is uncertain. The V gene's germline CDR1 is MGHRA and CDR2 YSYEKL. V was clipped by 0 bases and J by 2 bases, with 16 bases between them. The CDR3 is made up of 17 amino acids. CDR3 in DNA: TGCGCCAGCAGCCAAGAAGGTGGAACAGTTCTTCAAGAGACCCAGTACTTC. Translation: CASSQEGGTVLQETQYF.